These 24 T cell receptor beta chains were all obtained from the same sample, sequenced in a study of blood T cell repertoires in COVID-19. Libraries were prepared by immunoSEQ multiplex PCR; TCRdb keeps only in-frame clonotypes and omits some of them. The data show 120,000 or so clones, approximately 80% seen once. What was sequenced was peripheral blood. Receptors were obtained from a woman in her forties or fifties with acute or convalescent COVID-19.

The chain couples TRBV4-1 to TRBJ2-7, with 7 bases aligning to TRBD2. V was clipped by 3 bases and J by 4 bases; unmatched bases: 3. The CDR3 contains 13 residues. Germline V CDR1 and CDR2: MGHRA, YSYEKL. The CDR3 loop is CASSQGTIYEQYF. The CDR3 DNA sequence: TGCGCCAGCAGCCAGGGGACTATTTACGAGCAGTACTTC.

The V gene is TRBV4-2, the J gene TRBJ1-3; a possible D gene is TRBD1 (6 bases). Trimming removed 0 bases at V and 0 bases at J, with 12 bases between. The germline CDR1 and CDR2 sequences are LGHNA and YNFKEQ. CDR3 length equals 17 residues. In DNA form, the CDR3 reads TGTGCCAGCAGCCAAGATGGAGGACAGACCTCTGGAAACACCATATATTTT. It encodes CASSQDGGQTSGNTIYF.

The chain carries TRBV6-5 and TRBJ1-6, with 9 bases identical to TRBD1. From germline, CDR1 is MNHEY and CDR2 SVGAGI. The CDR3 totals 13 residues. Unmatched junction bases numbered 6, after V lost 9 bases and J lost 9 bases. CDR3 nucleotide sequence: TGTGCCAGTGATTACAGGGGGCCTTCACCCCTCCACTTT. This codes for CASDYRGPSPLHF.

V gene TRBV4-1 combines with J gene TRBJ2-2, with 9 bases fitting TRBD2. The trim removed 4 bases at V and 4 bases at J, leaving 10 bases unmatched. The CDR3 covers 17 residues. Germline V gene lookup returns CDR1 MGHRA and CDR2 YSYEKL. The CDR3, as DNA: TGCGCCAGCAGCCCCCGTCTAGCGGGATTGGGCACCGGGGAGCTGTTTTTT. Amino acid sequence: CASSPRLAGLGTGELFF.

This clone was observed once. The V and J genes are TRBV9 and TRBJ2-3, with 8 bases identical to TRBD2. This CDR3 is 15 amino acids long. CDR1 is SGDLS, CDR2 YYNGEE, per germline. Trimming cost V 0 bases and J 5 bases; bases outside gene matches: 5. The CDR3 reads CASSVDSGRGDTQYF. In DNA, the CDR3 is TGTGCCAGCAGCGTAGACAGCGGGAGAGGAGATACGCAGTATTTT.

The chain has TRBV21-1 and TRBJ2-2; TRBD2, the table's D call, lacks a check against the DNA. TRBV21-1 is listed as a pseudogene. CDR3 length equals 21 residues. DNA for the CDR3: TGTGCCAGCAGCAAAGGAGGATTAGTCGGACTAGCGGGAGAGGATCTTGGGGAGCTGTTTTTT. Amino acids: CASSKGGLVGLAGEDLGELFF.

The chain combines TRBV28 with TRBJ1-1; D perhaps matches TRBD1 (6 bases). CDR3 length: 15 residues. The germline gives CDR1 MDHEN, CDR2 SYDVKM. The V end lost 6 bases, the J end lost 8 bases, and 22 bases lay between the germline ends. CDR3 residues: CASSLTNRVKVEAFF. The CDR3 DNA reads TGTGCCAGCAGCCTAACCAACAGGGTCAAAGTAGAAGCTTTCTTT.

The gene calls are TRBV5-1 and TRBJ1-1; 7 bases match TRBD1. This CDR3 region has 15 residues. Trimming removed 3 bases from V and 2 bases from J; junction bases left unmatched: 7. Germline CDR1 SGHRS, CDR2 YFSETQ. The CDR3: CASSSRQGENTEAFF. In DNA, the CDR3 is TGCGCCAGCAGCTCTAGACAGGGTGAAAACACTGAAGCTTTCTTT.

This clone was recorded only once. The junction and the germline gene differ at one end; a read error may be behind it. V gene TRBV15 combines with J gene TRBJ2-2; 9 bases match TRBD1. The CDR3 has 16 amino acids. Germline-derived CDR1 and CDR2 are LNHNV and YYDKDF (reference sequence). CDR3 in amino acids: CATSTTGTGNPGELFF. The CDR3 nucleotides are TGTGCCACCAGCACTACCGGGACAGGGAACCCCGGGGAGCTGTTTTTT.

V gene TRBV19 combines with J gene TRBJ2-1; a possible D gene is TRBD1 (7 bases). Germline CDR1 and CDR2: LNHDA and SQIVND (reference sequence). CDR3 length equals 14 residues. The ends were cut back, 8 bases at V and 7 bases at J, with 18 bases in the middle. The CDR3 protein is CASSRGRQGNEQFF. CDR3 nucleotide sequence: TGTGCCAGTTCCCGGGGGAGACAGGGAAATGAGCAGTTCTTC.

V and J are TRBV28 and TRBJ2-1; TRBD2 might be the D (5 bases). Per the germline V gene, CDR1 is MDHEN and CDR2 is SYDVKM. The CDR3 extends over 14 amino acids. Between the trimmed V and J ends, which lost 7 bases and 3 bases, there was a span of 13 bases. The CDR3: CASTPRGGYNEQFF. The CDR3 nucleotides are TGTGCCAGCACCCCCCGCGGAGGCTACAATGAGCAGTTCTTC. The full variable domain, rest sourced from reference TRBV28 and TRBJ2-1, is DVKVTQSSRYLVKRTGEKVFLECVQDMDHENMFWYRQDPGLGLRLIYFSYDVKMKEKGDIPEGYSVSREKKERFSLILESASTNQTSMYLCASTPRGGYNEQFFGPGTRLTVL.

The chain employs TRBV2 and TRBJ1-1, with 8 bases lining up with TRBD1. Losses at the gene ends were 6 bases for V and 10 bases for J; bases not matched to a gene: 10. In germline, CDR1 is SNHLY, CDR2 FYNNEI. The CDR3 runs to 13 residues. CDR3 in amino acids: CASRPTPRGLAFF. The CDR3 DNA sequence: TGTGCCAGCAGGCCTACCCCCAGGGGGCTAGCTTTCTTT.

The rearrangement uses TRBV9 and TRBJ2-3; 9 nucleotides agree with TRBD2. V gave up 0 bases and J gave up 8 bases; unmatched junction bases: 4. The germline V gene encodes CDR1 SGDLS and CDR2 YYNGEE. CDR3 length: 14 residues. The CDR3 coding sequence is TGTGCCAGCAGCGTAGTAGCGGGGGACCCTACGCAGTATTTT. This translates into CASSVVAGDPTQYF.

The V gene is TRBV11-2, the J gene TRBJ1-6; 10 bases map to TRBD1. This CDR3 spans 15 amino acids. In germline, CDR1 is SGHAT, CDR2 FQNNGV. The junction had 9 bases not matched to a gene; V was cut back by 6 bases and J by 10 bases. The CDR3 DNA is TGTGCCAGCAGGCGGGGAGGGACAGGGGTCTCACCCCTCCACTTT. This encodes CASRRGGTGVSPLHF. Based on the CDR3 plus reference TRBV11-2 and TRBJ1-6, the full variable domain is EAGVAQSPRYKIIEKRQSVAFWCNPISGHATLYWYQQILGQGPKLLIQFQNNGVVDDSQLPKDRFSAERLKGVDSTLKIQPAKLEDSAVYLCASRRGGTGVSPLHFGNGTRLTVT.

V usage is TRBV3-1 (or the pseudogene TRBV3-2) and J usage is TRBJ2-7; TRBD1 aligns across 8 bases. The V gene end was trimmed by 4 bases and the J gene end by 5 bases; junction bases not matched to a gene: 4. This CDR3 region has 13 residues. CDR1 LGHDT and CDR2 YNNKEL come from the germline V gene (reference sequence). This CDR3 is CASSLDRAHEQYF. The CDR3 nucleotides are TGTGCCAGCAGCCTGGACAGGGCCCACGAGCAGTACTTC.

The count of this clone is one. The chain has TRBV6-5 and TRBJ1-1; D call uncertain. The CDR3 covers 13 residues. Germline V gives CDR1 MNHEY, CDR2 SVGAGI. The germline V and J ends were trimmed by 4 bases and 1 base, with 7 bases remaining between them. This chain's CDR3 is CASSSHANTEAFF. As DNA, the CDR3 is TGTGCCAGCAGTTCACATGCGAACACTGAAGCTTTCTTT.

This rearrangement joins TRBV4-2 to TRBJ2-3, with TRBD2 identical over 12 bases. This CDR3 comprises 17 residues. V shed 5 bases, J shed 1 base, and the junction held 7 bases outside the gene matches. The germline V gene encodes CDR1 LGHNA and CDR2 YNFKEQ. As DNA, the CDR3 is TGTGCCAGCAGCTCTCGGACTAGCGGGGAGGGCACAGATACGCAGTATTTT. Translating it yields CASSSRTSGEGTDTQYF.

The gene calls are TRBV19 and TRBJ2-7, with D perhaps matching TRBD1 (6 bases). From germline, CDR1 is LNHDA and CDR2 SQIVND (reference sequence). This CDR3 contains 15 residues. The V gene lost 5 bases and the J gene lost 2 bases, with 16 bases spanning the gap. CDR3 sequence: CASSEQGRGTYEQYF. The DNA of the CDR3 is TGTGCCAGTAGTGAACAGGGTAGGGGGACCTACGAGCAGTACTTC.

The chain uses TRBV11-2 and TRBJ2-3; 10 bases agree with TRBD2. Trimming at V came to 5 bases and at J to 2 bases, leaving 7 bases not matched to a gene. Germline V gives CDR1 SGHAT, CDR2 FQNNGV. The CDR3 runs 16 residues. CDR3 protein: CASSVKLAGNTDTQYF. The CDR3 bases are TGTGCCAGCAGCGTCAAACTAGCGGGGAACACAGATACGCAGTATTTT.

V and J are TRBV29-1 and TRBJ2-3, with 9 nucleotides matching TRBD2. The ends lost 7 bases at V and 4 bases at J; junction bases unmatched: 12. Germline V gives CDR1 SQVTM, CDR2 ANQGSEA. CDR3 length equals 15 residues. The CDR3 here is CSGEGNSGSSDTQYF. Written as DNA, the CDR3 is TGCAGCGGGGAGGGCAATAGCGGGAGTTCAGATACGCAGTATTTT.

V is TRBV11-2 and J is TRBJ1-1, with D hard to call. The CDR3 sequence is 14 residues long. Trimming pared 3 bases from V and 8 bases from J, leaving 16 bases between. Germline values: CDR1 SGHAT, CDR2 FQNNGV. The CDR3 nucleotides are TGTGCCAGCAGCTTTTTGCGAGGGCTACCAGAAGCTTTCTTT. It yields the protein CASSFLRGLPEAFF.

This rearrangement joins TRBV9 to TRBJ1-3, with TRBD1 identical over 10 bases. The ends lost 3 bases at V and 0 bases at J; junction bases unmatched: 12. Looked up from germline, CDR1 is SGDLS and CDR2 is YYNGEE. CDR3 length: 19 residues. The chain's CDR3 is CASSELGQGIGFSGNTIYF. The CDR3 nucleotides are TGTGCCAGCAGCGAACTGGGACAGGGGATCGGATTCTCTGGAAACACCATATATTTT.

This clone was detected only a few times. The V gene is TRBV7-8, the J gene TRBJ1-2; D is undetermined. Deletions cut 8 bases from V and 2 bases from J, with 12 bases between. Germline loops: CDR1 SGHVS, CDR2 FQNEAQ. The CDR3 extends over 13 amino acids. The CDR3: CASSPDKNYGYTF. The DNA for the CDR3 is TGTGCCAGCTCTCCCGACAAGAACTATGGCTACACCTTC.

The chain combines TRBV30 with TRBJ2-7; D may be TRBD1 (6 bases). V was shortened by 2 bases and J by 3 bases, with 14 bases between the two germline ends. Per germline, CDR1 GTSNPN and CDR2 SVGIG (reference sequence). The CDR3 sequence is 14 residues long. The CDR3 sequence is CAWSITGFLYEQYF. DNA of the CDR3: TGTGCCTGGAGTATCACAGGGTTCCTCTACGAGCAGTACTTC.